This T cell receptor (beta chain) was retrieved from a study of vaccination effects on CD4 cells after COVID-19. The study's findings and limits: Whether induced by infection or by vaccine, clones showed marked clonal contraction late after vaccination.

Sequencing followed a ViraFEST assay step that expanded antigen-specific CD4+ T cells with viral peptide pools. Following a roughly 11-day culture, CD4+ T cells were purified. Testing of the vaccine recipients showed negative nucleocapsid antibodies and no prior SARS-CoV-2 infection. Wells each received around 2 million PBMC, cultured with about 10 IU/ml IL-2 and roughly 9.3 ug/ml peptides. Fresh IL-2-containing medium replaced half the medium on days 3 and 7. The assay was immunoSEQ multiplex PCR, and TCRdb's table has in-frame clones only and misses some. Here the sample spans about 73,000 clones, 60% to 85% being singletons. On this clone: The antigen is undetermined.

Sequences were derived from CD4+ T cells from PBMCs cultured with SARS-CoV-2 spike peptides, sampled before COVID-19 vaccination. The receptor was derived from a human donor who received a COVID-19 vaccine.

The DNA of the CDR3 is TGTGCCAGCAGCTCGATCGGCCAGGGGCATTCCTACGAGCAGTACGTC. Its protein product is CASSSIGQGHSYEQYV. The chain carries TRBV5-6 and TRBJ2-7; TRBD1 might be the D (6 bases). CDR1 SGHDT and CDR2 YYEEEE come from the germline V gene. There are 16 residues in the CDR3. V shed 3 bases and J shed 1 base, with 17 bases lying between them.